This TCR beta chain was documented in a study of blood T cell repertoires in COVID-19. Measured with immunoSEQ multiplex PCR; TCRdb has only the in-frame clones, and not every one. This sample has approximately 300,000 clones, with 85% found just once. CDR1 is PRHDT, CDR2 FYEKMQ, per germline (reference sequence). The CDR3 sequence is 14 residues long. Trimming stripped 4 bases from V and 6 bases from J, with 13 bases between. Sequenced input: PBMCs or T cells enriched from blood (not recorded which). V and J are TRBV13 and TRBJ2-1; maybe TRBD1 (6 bases). The source of this sequence is a woman aged 30 to 39 who had been exposed to COVID-19. The CDR3 DNA is TGTGCCAGCAGCTCTTTGTTCAGGGGCAATGAGCAGTTCTTC. Its translation: CASSSLFRGNEQFF.